The present TCR beta chain was sequenced within a study of metastatic and nonmetastatic thyroid tumors. Study details: Patients with malignant and benign thyroid disease provided blood and tumor or nodule tissue, whose repertoires were compared.

Study-level findings and limits: For both blood and tumor, malignant thyroid tumors reportedly showed significantly higher TCR beta diversity than benign nodules did.

Thyroid surgery was preceded by no treatment in any patient. This clone was seen ten or more times. Its antigen remains unidentified. Authors' analysis steps: Across clinicopathological groups, CDR3 differences served as the basis for building a distant-metastasis classifier for papillary thyroid cancer. TCRdb reanalyzed the PCR reads via MiXCR. The authors' filters were not applied to this entry. In the table there are fewer than 40,000 clones, 20% to 30% of which are singletons. Germline CDR1 reads MDHEN; CDR2 reads SYDVKM. The CDR3 totals 17 residues. V was clipped by 4 bases and J by 4 bases; unmatched bases: 13.

The TCR was taken from a female donor with papillary thyroid cancer or a benign thyroid nodule (not recorded which). Some clones in this sample may be carry-over from other donors' samples. This chain connects TRBV28 to TRBJ1-5, with 7 bases lining up with TRBD1. Sequenced input: blood. CDR3 amino acids: CASSSGTAQSYNQPQHF. In nucleotides, the CDR3 is TGTGCCAGCAGTTCAGGGACAGCGCAGAGTTATAATCAGCCCCAGCATTTT.